The TCR beta chain under discussion was sequenced for a study of shared clonotypes between healthy human individuals. Concerning this clone itself: The antigen remains unidentified.

General study findings and limits: In a few donors, 4.5% to 5.5% of naive CD4 clonotypes appeared in common. In the sorted subsets, rarefaction showed sequencing was incomplete despite large depth. Across subsets, estimated richness was generally greater for naive than for memory populations.

The protocol was immunoSEQ multiplex PCR, while the TCRdb copy is restricted to in-frame clones and leaves out a portion. The sample consists of about 2.4 million clones, over 85% of them appearing once. Trimming removed 1 base at V and 5 bases at J, with 17 bases between. CDR1 and CDR2 from the germline V gene are LNHNV and YYDKDF (reference sequence). This CDR3 comprises 16 residues. The rearrangement uses TRBV15 and TRBJ2-5; D call uncertain. The sequence was obtained from a man younger than 35 in good health. Some clones in this sample may be carry-over from other donors' samples. The sample taken for sequencing was naive CD4+ T cells from PBMCs. The subset is: CD45RA+ positively selected. In DNA form, the CDR3 reads TGTGCCACCAGCAGAGGGACCACAGACGTGGGGGAGACCCAGTACTTC. Protein product: CATSRGTTDVGETQYF.